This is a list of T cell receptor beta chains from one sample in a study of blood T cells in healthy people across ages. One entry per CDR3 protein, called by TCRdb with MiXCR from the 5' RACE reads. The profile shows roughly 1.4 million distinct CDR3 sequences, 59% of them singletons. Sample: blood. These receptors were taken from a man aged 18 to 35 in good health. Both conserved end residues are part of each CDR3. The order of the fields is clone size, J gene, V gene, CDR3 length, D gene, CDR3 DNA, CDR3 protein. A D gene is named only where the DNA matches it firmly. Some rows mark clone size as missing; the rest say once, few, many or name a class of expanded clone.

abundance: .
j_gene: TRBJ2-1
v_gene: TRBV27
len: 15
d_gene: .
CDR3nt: TGTGCCAGCAGTTCAGGACTTCTGGGCTACAATGAGCAGTTCTTC
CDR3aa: CASSSGLLGYNEQFF

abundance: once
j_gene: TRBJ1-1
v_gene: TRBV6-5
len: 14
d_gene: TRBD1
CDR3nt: TGTGCCAGCAGCCGACAGGGTCCCCCCACTGAAGCTTTCTTT
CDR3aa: CASSRQGPPTEAFF

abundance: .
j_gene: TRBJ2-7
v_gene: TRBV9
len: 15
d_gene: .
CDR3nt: TGTGCCAGCAGCGTAGACCGGGACATCTCCTACGAGCAGTACTTC
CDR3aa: CASSVDRDISYEQYF

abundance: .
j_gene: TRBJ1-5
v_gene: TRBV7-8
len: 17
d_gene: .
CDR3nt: TGTGCCAGCAGCTTATGGGAGGCATCTTATGAGTATCAGCCCCAGCATTTT
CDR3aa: CASSLWEASYEYQPQHF

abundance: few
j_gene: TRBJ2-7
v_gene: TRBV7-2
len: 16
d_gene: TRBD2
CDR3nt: TGTGCCAGCAGCCGCGAGGGAAGCGGGGAGACATACGAGCAGTACTTC
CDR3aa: CASSREGSGETYEQYF

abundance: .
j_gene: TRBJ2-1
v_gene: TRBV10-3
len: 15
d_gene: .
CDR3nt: TGTGCCATCAGTGACCCTCGTTCGGCCTACAATGAGCAGTTCTTC
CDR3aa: CAISDPRSAYNEQFF

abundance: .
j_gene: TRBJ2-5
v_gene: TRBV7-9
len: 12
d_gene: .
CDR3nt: TGTGCCAGCAGCTCTAACGTCCAGACCCAGTACTTC
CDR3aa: CASSSNVQTQYF

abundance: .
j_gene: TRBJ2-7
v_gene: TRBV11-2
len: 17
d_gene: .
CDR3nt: TGTGCCAGCAGCCGGGACCCCACGGACAGAATCTCCTACGAGCAGTACTTC
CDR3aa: CASSRDPTDRISYEQYF

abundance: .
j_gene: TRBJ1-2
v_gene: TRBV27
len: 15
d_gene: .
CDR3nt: TGTGCCAGCAGTATCGACAGTTCCACGGGCTATGGCTACACCTTC
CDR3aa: CASSIDSSTGYGYTF

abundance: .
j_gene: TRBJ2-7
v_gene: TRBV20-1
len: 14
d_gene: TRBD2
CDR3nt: TGCAGTGCTAGGGAGGGACTAGCAGGGTACGAGCAGTACTTC
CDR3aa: CSAREGLAGYEQYF

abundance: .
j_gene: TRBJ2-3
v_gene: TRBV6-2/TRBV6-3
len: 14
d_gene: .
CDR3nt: TGTGCCAGCAGTCAGTCACGTAGCACAGATACGCAGTATTTT
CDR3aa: CASSQSRSTDTQYF

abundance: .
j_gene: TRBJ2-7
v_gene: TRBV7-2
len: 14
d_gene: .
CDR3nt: TGTGCCAGCAGCTTAGCACAGGACCTCTACGAGCAGTACTTC
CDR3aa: CASSLAQDLYEQYF

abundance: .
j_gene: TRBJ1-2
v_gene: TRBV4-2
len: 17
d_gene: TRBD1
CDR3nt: TGTGCCAGCAGCCTCCGGGACAGGGCCTTTACTAACTATGGCTACACCTTC
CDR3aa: CASSLRDRAFTNYGYTF

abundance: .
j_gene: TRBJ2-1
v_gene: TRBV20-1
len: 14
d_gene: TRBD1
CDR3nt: TGCAGCTGGACAGGGGATTCGCTCTACAATGAGCAGTTCTTC
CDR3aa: CSWTGDSLYNEQFF

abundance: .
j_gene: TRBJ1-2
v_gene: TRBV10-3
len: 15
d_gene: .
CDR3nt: TGTGCCATCAGTGAGTCGACGGGGAGGGCCTATGGCTACACCTTC
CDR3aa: CAISESTGRAYGYTF

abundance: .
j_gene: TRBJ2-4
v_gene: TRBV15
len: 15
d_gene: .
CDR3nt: TGTGCCACCAGCAGAGTCGAGCAGGGAGGATACATTCAGTACTTC
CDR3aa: CATSRVEQGGYIQYF

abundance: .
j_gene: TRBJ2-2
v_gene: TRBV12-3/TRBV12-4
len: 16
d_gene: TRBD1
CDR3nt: TGTGCCAGCAGTCCCCGACAGGGCCCGAACACCGGGGAGCTGTTTTTT
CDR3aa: CASSPRQGPNTGELFF

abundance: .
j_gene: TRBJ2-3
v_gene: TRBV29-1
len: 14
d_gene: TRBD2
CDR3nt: TGCAGCGTTGTCGGTAGCGGGGGATGGGATACGCAGTATTTT
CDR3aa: CSVVGSGGWDTQYF

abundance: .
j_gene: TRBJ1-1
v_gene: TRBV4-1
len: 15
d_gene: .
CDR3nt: TGCGCCAGCAGCCCAGGGGTAGGGAGGCCCACTGAAGCTTTCTTT
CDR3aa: CASSPGVGRPTEAFF

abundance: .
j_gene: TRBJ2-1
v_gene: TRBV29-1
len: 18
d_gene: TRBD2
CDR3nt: TGCAGCGTTGAAGGGGGGACTAGCGGGACTTCGTCCTACAATGAGCAGTTCTTC
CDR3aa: CSVEGGTSGTSSYNEQFF